These 7 T cell receptor beta chains came from one sample sequenced in a study of blood T cell repertoires in COVID-19. This table comes from immunoSEQ multiplex PCR, and its TCRdb copy is limited to in-frame clones, with some not included. The data contain 190,000 or so clones, about 87% of them singletons. The sample taken for sequencing was peripheral blood. These receptors came from a woman aged 25 to 39 with acute or convalescent COVID-19.

Details on this clone: In this CDR3 the conserved last residue, phenylalanine or tryptophan, is missing, so a read error is likely. Because the CDR3's place on the DNA is in doubt, the DNA is left out and the CDR3 is given as listed by TCRdb. The rearrangement uses TRBV30 and TRBJ1-2. The CDR3 has 12 residues if both end residues are counted. Germline CDR1 GTSNPN, CDR2 SVGIG (reference sequence). The CDR3 loop reads CAWSTTGTGFWY.

The chain couples TRBV2 to TRBJ1-6; tentative D call: TRBD1 (5 bases). Trimming pared 7 bases from V and 9 bases from J, leaving 19 bases between. CDR1 is SNHLY, CDR2 FYNNEI, per germline. The CDR3 consists of 15 residues. CDR3 sequence: CASTILGAEASPLHF. CDR3 DNA: TGTGCCAGCACCATCTTAGGGGCAGAAGCTTCACCCCTCCACTTT.

J is TRBJ1-6 and V is TRBV28; D uncertain. The CDR3 spans 12 residues. Between the trimmed V and J ends, which lost 6 bases and 10 bases, there was a span of 10 bases. In germline, CDR1 is MDHEN, CDR2 SYDVKM. The CDR3 DNA is TGTGCCAGCAGACGGACGGGATCACCCCTCCACTTT. This gives the protein CASRRTGSPLHF.

CDR3 residues: CRALYYGYTF. The CDR3 DNA is TGCAGAGCCTTGTACTATGGCTACACCTTC. The V and J genes are TRBV29-1 and TRBJ1-2; no reliable D call. CDR1 and CDR2 from the germline V gene are SQVTM and ANQGSEA. The CDR3 sequence is 10 residues long.

V gene TRBV12-3 or TRBV12-4 combines with J gene TRBJ2-2, with TRBD2 as a possible D gene (5 bases). This CDR3 comprises 12 residues. Trimming pared 11 bases from V and 1 base from J, leaving 8 bases between. CDR3 sequence (DNA): TGTGCCGGAGGTTGGAACACCGGGGAGCTGTTTTTT. Encoded protein: CAGGWNTGELFF.

This chain joins TRBV14 and TRBJ2-7; 9 bases agree with TRBD1. The CDR3 extends over 17 amino acids. V shed 4 bases, J shed 0 bases, and the junction held 10 bases outside the gene matches. The germline V gene encodes CDR1 SGHDN and CDR2 FVKESK. The CDR3 spells CASSLLQRTGDSYEQYF. CDR3 nucleotide sequence: TGTGCCAGCAGCCTCTTGCAGAGGACAGGGGACTCCTACGAGCAGTACTTC.

In its sample, this clone was seen once. The V call is TRBV30, the J call TRBJ2-3; TRBD2 matches 10 bases. Germline V CDR1 and CDR2: GTSNPN, SVGIG (reference sequence). With V trimmed by 2 bases and J by 2 bases, 7 bases remained unmatched. This CDR3 has 16 residues. CDR3 in DNA: TGTGCCTGGAGTTATGGACTAGCGGAGTCCACAGATACGCAGTATTTT. As protein: CAWSYGLAESTDTQYF.